This T cell receptor beta chain derives from a study of cytomegalovirus exposure and HLA in healthy donors. Across the study: Within the Caucasian-associated ancestry cluster were more than 75% of the roughly 430 genotyped donors.

60 Vbeta and 13 Jbeta primers were used in PCR. Produced via immunoSEQ multiplex PCR; TCRdb's table is partial and in-frame only. The repertoire holds 120,000 or so clones, with 17% as singletons. A word on this clone: Its target is not known.

General study points: Sequencing depth roughly uniform across donors was assumed in presence/absence analyses. Later analysis found that TCR beta chains associated with HLA were more clonally expanded than other, equally common chains.

The CDR3 contains 12 residues. V lost 6 bases to trimming and J lost 3 bases; unmatched junction nucleotides: 1. From germline, CDR1 is MGHDK and CDR2 SYGVNS. The sequencing input was PBMCs. This sequence was found in a female donor in good health and CMV-seropositive. V is TRBV25-1 and J is TRBJ1-2, with 7 positions matching TRBD1. The CDR3 is CASSDRDYGYTF. As DNA, the CDR3 is TGTGCCAGCAGCGACAGGGACTATGGCTACACCTTC.